Described below is a single T cell receptor beta chain sequence and its context. Mismatch with germline at one junction end may stem from a read error. The data belong to a study of blood T cell repertoires in COVID-19. Study as a whole: The analysed material was cDNA or gDNA that came from T cells, B-cell-depleted T cells, or PBMCs.

The method was immunoSEQ multiplex PCR; TCRdb's version includes in-frame clones alone and lacks a portion of them. The profile covers some 100,000 clones, with 91% appearing a single time and around 2.1% taken by the ten largest. The CDR3 loop spans 16 amino acids. Germline lookup yields CDR1 LNHDA and CDR2 SQIVND (reference sequence). The clonotype was recovered from a man aged 45 to 65 with active COVID-19. The chain recombines TRBV19 with TRBJ1-5, with D perhaps matching TRBD1 (5 bases). Sequences were obtained from peripheral blood. The CDR3 protein is CASRIGAGRENQPQHF. In DNA form, the CDR3 reads TGTGCCAGTAGGATAGGGGCAGGGAGGGAAAATCAGCCCCAGCATTTT.